Listed here is a single T cell receptor beta chain. What it binds is not known. V gave up 1 base and J gave up 0 bases, with 9 bases separating them. Germline CDR1 is SQVTM and CDR2 is ANQGSEA. The CDR3 is 14 residues long. Produced via immunoSEQ multiplex PCR; TCRdb's table is partial and in-frame only. The repertoire consists of roughly 660,000 clones, with about nine tenths occurring once and the leading ten covering 30% to 35%. These data originate in a study of shared clonotypes between healthy human individuals. General observations from the study: All-four-donor shared clonotypes had higher generation probabilities than non-shared clonotypes did.

The specimen was memory CD8+ T cells from PBMCs. As for subset: CD45RO+ cells pooled with CCR7-negative TemRA cells. The sequence came from a man between 18 and 35 years old in good health. Some clones in this sample may be carry-over from other donors' samples. The rearrangement links TRBV29-1 to TRBJ2-5, with no clear D. CDR3: CSVEGVEYQETQYF. The DNA for the CDR3 is TGCAGCGTTGAAGGAGTGGAGTACCAAGAGACCCAGTACTTC.